This note documents a single T cell receptor beta chain sequence. Its antigen is unidentified. This sample was taken from a study of T cells in localized non-small cell lung cancer. General study results and limits: A higher density of T cells in blood coincided with extended overall survival. The study detected a median about 60 of the top 100 tumor clones in adjacent lung.

Libraries were prepared by immunoSEQ multiplex PCR; TCRdb keeps only in-frame clonotypes and omits some of them. The table lists fewer than 45,000 clones, about 88% of them singletons. Per germline, CDR1 SNHLY and CDR2 FYNNEI. The CDR3 is 13 amino acids. V gave up 6 bases and J gave up 4 bases, with 10 bases separating them. The sequenced sample was peripheral blood, obtained before any cancer treatment. This receptor was identified in a woman between 18 and 49 years old with stage III lung adenocarcinoma. The chain carries TRBV2 and TRBJ1-5; D unresolved. Written as DNA, the CDR3 is TGTGCCAGCAGGCCCGGCCTTAATCAGCCCCAGCATTTT. As protein: CASRPGLNQPQHF. The full variable domain, its missing parts supplied by reference TRBV2 and TRBJ1-5, is EPEVTQTPSHQVTQMGQEVILRCVPISNHLYFYWYRQILGQKVEFLVSFYNNEISEKSEIFDDQFSVERPDGSNFTLKIRSTKLEDSAMYFCASRPGLNQPQHFGDGTRLSIL.